This T cell receptor beta chain derives from a study of shared clonotypes between healthy human individuals. About the research overall: Every donor yielded three CD4 naive, three CD4 memory, two CD8 naive and one CD8 memory plate.

Concerning this clone: As yet, its antigen is unknown.

General observations from the study: It was anticipated that sequencing depth would influence how many clonotypes donors shared. Clonotype sharing across a few donors was observed for around 5% of naive CD4 clonotypes.

How the authors handled the data: Junction-only sequences without quality scores came from ImmunoSEQ, so filtering differed. Clones were sequenced by immunoSEQ multiplex PCR, and TCRdb holds only the in-frame ones, with some missing. The DNA was the basis for D and trimming; V, J and clone size are from that table. The sample lists 640,000 or so clones; roughly 70% were seen once. The sequence derives from a woman aged 25-40 years in good health. Sequencing was carried out using memory CD4+ T cells sorted from blood. Specified subset: CD45RA-negative fraction.

CDR3 sequence (DNA): TGTGCCAGCAGTGATGGGCGGGAGGGGTACAATGAGCAGTTCTTC. Amino acids: CASSDGREGYNEQFF. J is TRBJ2-1 and V is TRBV25-1, with 9 bases that match TRBD2. This CDR3 region has 15 residues. From germline, CDR1 is MGHDK and CDR2 SYGVNS. The V gene end was trimmed by 3 bases and the J gene end by 4 bases; junction bases not matched to a gene: 4. Together with reference TRBV25-1 and TRBJ2-1, the CDR3 gives the full variable domain: EADIYQTPRYLVIGTGKKITLECSQTMGHDKMYWYQQDPGMELHLIHYSYGVNSTEKGDLSSESTVSRIRTEHFPLTLESARPSHTSQYLCASSDGREGYNEQFFGPGTRLTVL.